The T cell receptor beta chain under discussion was sequenced for a study of early T cells in non-severe SARS-CoV-2 infection. Looking at the study overall: Sequencing of unsorted whole blood was done on bulk RNA, leaving chains unpaired.

This clonotype was counted between two and nine times. What it recognizes is unknown. Molecules of cDNA were individually given unique molecular identifiers that were attached to them. One entry per CDR3 protein results from TCRdb running MiXCR on the 5' RACE reads. Found here are 29,000 or so distinct CDR3 sequences, more than 5% of them singletons; the top ten hold 11%. Points from the study as a whole: The matching step, a VDJdb search, favored anti-spike CD8 responses and missed private and CD4 specificities.

Germline lookup yields CDR1 SGHAT and CDR2 FQNNGV. The V and J ends lost 3 bases and 6 bases respectively, with 12 bases between them. This CDR3 has 13 amino acids. The rearrangement uses TRBV11-2 and TRBJ2-7; TRBD1 is a possible D gene (6 bases). The sequencing sample was made of whole blood. The receptor was isolated from an adult who was a healthcare worker with PCR-confirmed SARS-CoV-2 infection or an uninfected control (not recorded which). CDR3 amino acids: CASSFTGSREQYF. The CDR3 bases are TGTGCCAGCAGCTTCACAGGGTCTCGCGAGCAGTACTTC.